A single T cell receptor beta chain is shown here with its context. The data originate from a study of control samples from healthy donors and cancer patients. Germline values: CDR1 SGHTA, CDR2 FQGTGA. This CDR3 is built from 16 residues. Trimming cost V 5 bases and J 2 bases; bases outside gene matches: 5. TCRdb's table, derived via immunoSEQ multiplex PCR, lists solely in-frame clones and lacks some. The table has fewer than 200,000 clones, around 96% seen once. This clonotype was obtained from a woman in her 30s in good health. V gene TRBV7-3 combines with J gene TRBJ2-1, with 11 bases matching TRBD2. The sample was blood. The CDR3 spells CASSPGTSGTYNEQFF. Written as DNA, the CDR3 is TGTGCCAGCAGCCCCGGGACTAGCGGCACCTACAATGAGCAGTTCTTC.